The rows below give T cell receptor beta chains drawn from one sample of a study of blood T cell repertoires in COVID-19. Generated by immunoSEQ multiplex PCR, the TCRdb table keeps only in-frame clones and is missing some. The sample records 200,000 to 250,000 clones, under 85% being singletons. Sequencing used peripheral blood. The receptors stem from a young woman with COVID-19, enrolled during active disease. Both conserved end residues are part of each CDR3. D genes are given only for firm matches. The size of a clone is reported for some rows only, either as once, few or many, or as a class for expanded clones.

J | size | D | V | DNA | CDR3
TRBJ1-2 | . | . | TRBV6-2/TRBV6-3 | TGTGCCAGCAGTCCAGGGTCCTACAGAACCTATAACTATGGCTACACCTTC | CASSPGSYRTYNYGYTF
TRBJ2-3 | . | TRBD2 | TRBV30 | TGTGCCTGGACTCCGGGACTAGCGGGAGGTGGGGATACGCAGTATTTT | CAWTPGLAGGGDTQYF
TRBJ2-7 | . | TRBD2 | TRBV18 | TGTGCCAGCTCATCCTTAGCGGGAGGGCCGGGAGAGCAGTACTTC | CASSSLAGGPGEQYF
TRBJ1-1 | . | . | TRBV4-1 | TGCGCCAGCAGCCCAATTGTTGGGGTGGGGGGCACTGAAGCTTTCTTT | CASSPIVGVGGTEAFF
TRBJ2-3 | . | . | TRBV11-2 | TGTGCCAGCAGCTTACCCCTTAGCACAGATACGCAGTATTTT | CASSLPLSTDTQYF
TRBJ1-1 | . | TRBD1 | TRBV28 | TGTGCCAGCAGTTTAGTGGACAGGGGGCCGAACACTGAAGCTTTCTTT | CASSLVDRGPNTEAFF
TRBJ2-7 | once | TRBD2 | TRBV7-9 | TGTGCCAGCAGCACCCTGACTAGCGGCTACGAGCAGTACTTC | CASSTLTSGYEQYF
TRBJ2-7 | once | TRBD2 | TRBV7-9 | TGTGCCAGCACTCCTCCCACCTCGTCGCTAGCGGGACCCCGGCAGTACGAGCAGTACTTC | CASTPPTSSLAGPRQYEQYF
TRBJ1-1 | once | . | TRBV2 | TGTGCCACCGCGGGGGTTCGGATGAACACTGAAGCTTTCTTT | CATAGVRMNTEAFF
TRBJ2-7 | . | TRBD1 | TRBV2 | TGTGCCAGCAGCCGGGACAGGGGCCCCGAGCAGTACTTC | CASSRDRGPEQYF
TRBJ1-1 | . | TRBD1 | TRBV6-6 | TGTGCCAGCAGCCCAGAGACAGGGCAAGTGAACACTGAAGCTTTCTTT | CASSPETGQVNTEAFF
TRBJ2-7 | . | . | TRBV6-5 | TGTGCCAGCAGTTCTATTAAGGACAGTTTTACCTACGAGCAGTACTTC | CASSSIKDSFTYEQYF
TRBJ2-5 | . | . | TRBV6-2/TRBV6-3 | TGTGCCAGCAGTTCCTTGGTAGCCGCGGAGACCCAGTACTTC | CASSSLVAAETQYF
TRBJ1-5 | . | TRBD1 | TRBV10-3 | TGTGCCATCAGTCGGACAGGGGATAATCAGCCCCAGCATTTT | CAISRTGDNQPQHF
TRBJ2-1 | . | . | TRBV2 | TGTGCCAGCAGTGAAGGGGGCCGAAGACCCTATAAACCGCAGTTCTTC | CASSEGGRRPYKPQFF
TRBJ2-1 | . | . | TRBV18 | TGTGCCAGCTCACCACCGGGCCGCTCCTACAATGAGCAGTTCTTC | CASSPPGRSYNEQFF
TRBJ2-3 | . | . | TRBV20-1 | TGCAGTGCTGTCGCAGAAGAAACGCAGTATTTT | CSAVAEETQYF
TRBJ2-5 | . | TRBD2 | TRBV11-2 | TGTGCCAGCAGCTTAACTAGCGGGAGGGCGGAGACCCAGTACTTC | CASSLTSGRAETQYF
TRBJ1-2 | . | TRBD1 | TRBV18 | TGTGCCAGCTCCCCGACAGGGGGCGCGGGCTATGGCTACACCTTC | CASSPTGGAGYGYTF
TRBJ2-2 | . | TRBD2 | TRBV27 | TGTGCCAGCGGAATCCTAGCGGGGCCGTCTCTCGGGGAGCTGTTTTTT | CASGILAGPSLGELFF
TRBJ2-5 | . | . | TRBV5-1 | TGCGCCAGCAGCTCGACTTCGTACCAAGAGACCCAGTACTTC | CASSSTSYQETQYF
TRBJ1-5 | . | TRBD1 | TRBV7-2 | TGTGCCAGCAGCTTAGGGGCCGGGACAGGGATTAGTCAGCCCCAGCATTTT | CASSLGAGTGISQPQHF
TRBJ2-7 | . | . | TRBV27 | TGTGCCAGCAGTCCACAGGGAGTCTACTACGAGCAGTACTTC | CASSPQGVYYEQYF
TRBJ2-1 | . | TRBD1 | TRBV30 | TGTGCCTGGAGTGTAGGGGGCCTCAGTGAGCAGTTCTTC | CAWSVGGLSEQFF
TRBJ2-1 | . | . | TRBV6-2/TRBV6-3 | TGTGCCAGCAGTTATGTATTCCCGGAGCAGTTCTTC | CASSYVFPEQFF
TRBJ2-7 | . | TRBD2 | TRBV7-2 | TGTGCCAGCAGCTCTGGGACTAGCGGGAGTTTCGACGAGCAGTACTTC | CASSSGTSGSFDEQYF
TRBJ1-5 | . | . | TRBV7-9 | TGTGCCAGCAGCTCCTGGCAGGGCGAGGGCAATCAGCCCCAGCATTTT | CASSSWQGEGNQPQHF
TRBJ2-7 | . | TRBD2 | TRBV27 | TGTGCCAGCAGTCCTCTAGCGGGAGTCTCCTACGAGCAGTACTTC | CASSPLAGVSYEQYF
TRBJ1-1 | once | TRBD1 | TRBV6-5 | TGTGCCAGCAGTTATTCCACAGGGGGCATGAACACTGAAGCTTTCTTT | CASSYSTGGMNTEAFF
TRBJ2-1 | . | . | TRBV18 | TGTGCCAGCTCGCCGGACTACCACAATGAGCAGTTCTTC | CASSPDYHNEQFF
TRBJ2-1 | . | TRBD2 | TRBV18 | TGTGCCAGCTCACCATCAACTAGCGCGATTGGGAATGAGCAGTTCTTC | CASSPSTSAIGNEQFF
TRBJ1-6 | . | . | TRBV6-2/TRBV6-3 | TGTGCCAGCAGCCCCCGGGGGGAGAATTCACCCCTCCACTTT | CASSPRGENSPLHF
TRBJ2-1 | . | . | TRBV27 | TGTGCCAGCGGCTGGCTAGGGGTCAATGAGCAGTTCTTC | CASGWLGVNEQFF
TRBJ1-2 | . | . | TRBV12-3/TRBV12-4 | TGTGCCAGCAGGCAGGGACACCTTTATGGCTACACCTTC | CASRQGHLYGYTF
TRBJ2-3 | . | TRBD2 | TRBV7-9 | TGTGCCAGCAGCTCTCCCATCATGGGGACTAGCGGGACCCCAGATACGCAGTATTTT | CASSSPIMGTSGTPDTQYF
TRBJ1-2 | few | TRBD1 | TRBV5-6 | TGTGCCAGCAGCTTGGGGACAGGCTTAACTAACTATGGCTACACCTTC | CASSLGTGLTNYGYTF
TRBJ2-6 | . | TRBD1 | TRBV2 | TGTGCCCGCCTGGACAGGGGACCCTCTGGGGCCAACGTCCTGACTTTC | CARLDRGPSGANVLTF
TRBJ1-4 | . | TRBD1 | TRBV7-2 | TGTGCCAGCAGCTTCGACAGGGCGTCTAATGAAAAACTGTTTTTT | CASSFDRASNEKLFF
TRBJ1-1 | . | . | TRBV6-5 | TGTGCCAGCACGCGGGGAAGTGAAGCTTTCTTT | CASTRGSEAFF
TRBJ2-1 | . | TRBD2 | TRBV18 | TGTGCCAGCTCCCTGGGAGGGAATGAGCAGTTCTTC | CASSLGGNEQFF
TRBJ2-7 | . | . | TRBV2 | TGTGCCACCCAAGCAACCACCAGCGACAGCCACTCCTACGAGCAGTACTTC | CATQATTSDSHSYEQYF
TRBJ2-1 | . | TRBD2 | TRBV7-9 | TGTGCCAGCAGCTTGACTAGCGGGATTTACAATGAGCAGTTCTTC | CASSLTSGIYNEQFF
TRBJ1-4 | . | . | TRBV7-2 | TGTGCCAGCAGCTTAGACAGAGATTTTGAAAAACTGTTTTTT | CASSLDRDFEKLFF
TRBJ2-7 | . | . | TRBV28 | TGTGCCAGCAGTTCAATGGGGGGGGGCATTAGTTCCTACGAGCAGTACTTC | CASSSMGGGISSYEQYF
TRBJ2-1 | . | . | TRBV4-3 | TGCGCCAGCAGCCAAGAGCAGTTCTACAATGAGCAGTTCTTC | CASSQEQFYNEQFF
TRBJ2-1 | . | TRBD2 | TRBV11-2 | TGTGCCAGCAGCTTAGTCCGACTAGCGGGACGGGGGCTGTTCTTC | CASSLVRLAGRGLFF
TRBJ1-2 | . | . | TRBV9 | TGTGCCAGCAGCGTAGTCCCGGAGAACTATGGCTACACCTTC | CASSVVPENYGYTF
TRBJ1-4 | . | . | TRBV5-8 | TGTGCCAGCAGCTTGGGACTGAAGGGGCCTACGGAAAAACTGTTTTTT | CASSLGLKGPTEKLFF
TRBJ1-2 | . | . | TRBV7-2 | TGTGCCAGCAGCTTAGGAGGGTTTAACTATGGCTACACCTTC | CASSLGGFNYGYTF
TRBJ2-5 | . | TRBD2 | TRBV6-1 | TGTGCCAGCAGTGAAGCGCGTCAACTAGCGGGGACCCAGTACTTC | CASSEARQLAGTQYF
TRBJ1-2 | . | . | TRBV7-9 | TGTGCCAGCAGCATACTTCCGGAGGGCTCCATCTATGGCTACACCTTC | CASSILPEGSIYGYTF
TRBJ1-1 | . | . | TRBV7-9 | TGTGCCAGCAGCTTGGACAGTAGTGTTAGTTTCTTT | CASSLDSSVSFF
TRBJ1-1 | many | . | TRBV5-6 | TGTGCCAGCAGCTTGTTTTTTGAACAGGACAAGAACACTGAAGCTTTCTTT | CASSLFFEQDKNTEAFF
TRBJ2-2 | . | . | TRBV24-1 | TGTGCCACCAGAGACTATGGGACCGGGGAGCTGTTTTTT | CATRDYGTGELFF
TRBJ2-2 | . | TRBD2 | TRBV6-5 | TGTGCCAGCAGTTTAGGCGGGAGAACCGGGGAGCTGTTTTTT | CASSLGGRTGELFF
TRBJ1-4 | few | TRBD1 | TRBV7-9 | TGTGCCAGCAGCCGCAGTCAGGGGGTAGATGAAAAACTGTTTTTT | CASSRSQGVDEKLFF
TRBJ1-5 | few | . | TRBV19 | TGTGCCAGTAGTGCCCTCTTCAAGCGGGGTAGGTCCGATCAGCCCCAGCATTTT | CASSALFKRGRSDQPQHF
TRBJ2-7 | . | TRBD1 | TRBV6-5 | TGTGCCAGCAGTTACGGACAGGTCGCCGACGAGCAGTACTTC | CASSYGQVADEQYF
TRBJ2-7 | . | . | TRBV11-2 | TGTGCCAGCAGCCAAGGTCCAGGCTACGAGCAGTACTTC | CASSQGPGYEQYF